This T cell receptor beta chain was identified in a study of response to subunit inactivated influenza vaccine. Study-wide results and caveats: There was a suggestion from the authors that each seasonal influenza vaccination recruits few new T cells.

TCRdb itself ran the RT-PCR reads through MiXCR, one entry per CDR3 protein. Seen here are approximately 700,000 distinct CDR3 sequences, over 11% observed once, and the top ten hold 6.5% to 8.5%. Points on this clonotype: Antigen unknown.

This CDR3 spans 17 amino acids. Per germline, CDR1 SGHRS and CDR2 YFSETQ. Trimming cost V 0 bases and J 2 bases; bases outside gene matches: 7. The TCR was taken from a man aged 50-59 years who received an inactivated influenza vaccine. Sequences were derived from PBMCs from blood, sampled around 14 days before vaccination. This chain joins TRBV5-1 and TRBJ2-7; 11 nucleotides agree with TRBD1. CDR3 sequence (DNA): TGCGCCAGCAGCTTGGGGCCCACGGGACAGGGGGCCTACGAGCAGTACTTC. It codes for CASSLGPTGQGAYEQYF.